This T cell receptor beta chain comes out of a study of blood T cell repertoires in COVID-19. Study as a whole: The United States, Italy and Spain were the sources of the acute and convalescent COVID-19 samples. PBMCs, B-cell-depleted T cells, or T cells provided the cDNA or gDNA that made up the material.

The CDR3 length is 14 residues. V lost 4 bases to trimming and J lost 5 bases; unmatched junction nucleotides: 8. Germline values: CDR1 SGHRS, CDR2 YFSETQ. In the original processing: It was from reference gene primer amplification that nucleated cell counts were estimated. The table came from immunoSEQ multiplex PCR; TCRdb's copy has only in-frame clones and leaves some out. The V and J calls and clone size come from that table; D and trimming were worked out from the DNA. This table has roughly 81,000 clones, around nine tenths appearing once. This clone was counted a single time. The sequencing sample was made of peripheral blood. The sequence derives from a man aged 35 to 55 with acute or convalescent COVID-19. The V and J genes are TRBV5-1 and TRBJ1-2; 7 bases fit TRBD1. CDR3: CASSPGTAPYGYTF. The CDR3 nucleotides read TGCGCCAGCAGCCCCGGGACAGCCCCATATGGCTACACCTTC.